The 14 T cell receptor beta chains reported below all come from one sample, sequenced in a study of cytomegalovirus exposure and HLA in healthy donors. Assay: immunoSEQ multiplex PCR; the TCRdb copy retains only in-frame clones and omits some. The table records some 72,000 clones, 90% to 96% of them present only once. The specimen was PBMCs. The receptors were sampled from a man younger than 30 in good health and CMV-seropositive.

This clone was detected only once. At one boundary the junction diverges from the germline segment, which might be a read error. The J gene is TRBJ2-5, the V gene TRBV7-7, with TRBD2 matching 8 bases. The length of the CDR3 is 13 residues. The germline CDR1 and CDR2 sequences are SSHAT and FNYEAQ (reference sequence). This CDR3 is CASSVTSVETQYF. The CDR3 nucleotides are TGTGCTAGCAGCGTGACTAGCGTCGAGACCCAGTACTTC.

This clone appeared once. The CDR3 reads CASSLSIGEPNEQYF. As DNA, the CDR3 is TGCGCCAGCAGCTTATCCATCGGGGAACCCAACGAGCAGTACTTC. V is TRBV5-1 and J is TRBJ2-7; weak D call: TRBD2 (5 bases). The CDR3 extends over 15 amino acids. Trimming took 2 bases from V and 5 from J, leaving 17 bases between them. Germline V gene data show CDR1 as SGHRS and CDR2 as YFSETQ.

The chain carries TRBV6-5 and TRBJ2-5, with 7 nucleotides matching TRBD2. V shed 7 bases, J shed 5 bases, and the junction held 4 bases outside the gene matches. The germline V gene encodes CDR1 MNHEY and CDR2 SVGAGI. This CDR3 is 12 amino acids long. The CDR3: CASTHGGETQYF. DNA for the CDR3: TGTGCCAGCACCCACGGGGGGGAGACCCAGTACTTC.

The J gene is TRBJ2-3, the V gene TRBV19; weak D call: TRBD2 (5 bases). Per germline, CDR1 LNHDA and CDR2 SQIVND (reference sequence). The CDR3 has 12 amino acids. V was trimmed by 7 bases and J by 7 bases, leaving 12 bases between them. The CDR3 region has the DNA TGTGCCAGTACTAATACTAGACATACGCAGTATTTT. Protein sequence: CASTNTRHTQYF.

The chain employs TRBV5-4 and TRBJ1-1, with D uncertain. The V end lost 0 bases, the J end lost 5 bases, and 11 bases lay between the germline ends. In germline, CDR1 is SGHNT, CDR2 YYREEE (reference sequence). The CDR3 length is 14 residues. CDR3 bases: TGTGCCAGCAGCTTGGAGGACGGGGTGACTGAAGCTTTCTTT. Its protein product is CASSLEDGVTEAFF.

The chain uses TRBV6-5 and TRBJ1-5; TRBD1 is a possible D gene (5 bases). The CDR3 sequence is 13 residues long. Trimming stripped 4 bases from V and 6 bases from J, with 10 bases between. Germline lookup yields CDR1 MNHEY and CDR2 SVGAGI. CDR3 loop: CASSSGHGQPQHF. CDR3 DNA sequence: TGTGCCAGCAGTTCCGGACACGGTCAGCCCCAGCATTTT.

The chain is built from TRBV10-3 and TRBJ1-1; a weak D match, TRBD1 (6 bases). The germline V gene encodes CDR1 ENHRY and CDR2 SYGVKD. The CDR3 totals 14 residues. V dropped 0 bases and J dropped 3 bases, with 8 bases sitting between them. The CDR3 DNA is TGTGCCATCAGTGAGTCATCAGGGGACACTGAAGCTTTCTTT. Protein: CAISESSGDTEAFF.

This chain joins TRBV5-5 and TRBJ1-2, with 9 nucleotides matching TRBD1. V was pared by 4 bases and J by 4 bases, with 17 bases of the junction left unmatched. The CDR3 contains 18 residues. The germline gives CDR1 SGHKS, CDR2 YYEKEE (reference sequence). In DNA, the CDR3 is TGTGCCAGCAGCGAAACACAGGGGGCGGATTTGATGGGCTATGGCTACACCTTC. This gives the protein CASSETQGADLMGYGYTF.

The V gene is TRBV5-5, the J gene TRBJ2-6; weak D call: TRBD1 (5 bases). Germline V CDR1 and CDR2: SGHKS, YYEKEE (reference sequence). The CDR3 consists of 15 residues. The V end lost 4 bases, the J end lost 7 bases, and 15 bases lay between the germline ends. The CDR3 DNA reads TGTGCCAGCAGCCCGGACACTTTCGTCGCCAACGTCCTGACTTTC. Residues: CASSPDTFVANVLTF.

For the CDR3, the DNA is TGCGCCAGCAGCCAAGCGGGTTGGCAGGGTGAATCCAATGAGCAGTTCTTC. Translation gives CASSQAGWQGESNEQFF. The V gene is TRBV4-1, the J gene TRBJ2-1, with a possible D match to TRBD1 (5 bases). The germline V gene has CDR1 MGHRA and CDR2 YSYEKL. Trimming took 1 base from V and 6 from J, leaving 19 bases between them. The length of the CDR3 is 17 residues.

The V call is TRBV6-1, the J call TRBJ1-4, with D tentatively TRBD1 (5 bases). CDR3 size: 15 residues. CDR1 is MNHNS and CDR2 is SASEGT in the germline V gene. With 1 base removed from V and 7 bases from J, the gap between germline ends came to 13 bases. The DNA of the CDR3 is TGTGCCAGCAGTGAAGGTGGAGGGGTCATTGAAAAACTGTTTTTT. Translation: CASSEGGGVIEKLFF.

CDR3 region: CAIGDRESGELFF. The CDR3 bases are TGTGCCATCGGGGACAGGGAGTCCGGGGAGCTGTTTTTT. The rearrangement uses TRBV6-6 and TRBJ2-2, with TRBD1 identical over 9 bases. J was trimmed by 6 bases and V by 10 bases; bases with no gene match: 6. The CDR3 totals 13 residues. Germline lookup yields CDR1 MNHNY and CDR2 SVGAGI (reference sequence).

This clone is labeled medium-sized. J is TRBJ2-7 and V is TRBV5-6; D might be TRBD2 (6 bases). V was shortened by 0 bases and J by 3 bases, with 16 bases between the two germline ends. Germline V CDR1 and CDR2: SGHDT, YYEEEE. This CDR3 has 16 amino acids. The CDR3: CASSLDYGGGVYEQYF. CDR3 in DNA: TGTGCCAGCAGCTTGGATTACGGGGGTGGAGTCTACGAGCAGTACTTC.

The chain is built from TRBV6-1 and TRBJ2-4; TRBD2 matches 7 bases. The V segment lost 1 base and the J segment 8 bases; nucleotides outside the gene matches: 8. There are 15 residues in the CDR3. CDR1 and CDR2 (germline): MNHNS, SASEGT. For the CDR3, the DNA is TGTGCCAGCAGTGAAGTGGGCGGGAGAGTGGACATTCAGTACTTC. This gives the protein CASSEVGGRVDIQYF.